The T cell receptor (beta chain) described here comes from a study of cytomegalovirus exposure and HLA in healthy donors. This clone was counted a few times. 13 Jbeta primers and 60 Vbeta primers were used for the PCR. Data came from immunoSEQ multiplex PCR; TCRdb stores just in-frame clones and leaves some out. The repertoire consists of a few hundred thousand clones, with under 80% occurring once and the leading ten covering 2% to 2.5%. The V gene's germline CDR1 is MDHEN and CDR2 SYDVKM. The CDR3 is made up of 14 amino acids. V lost 3 bases, J lost 4 bases, and 12 bases lay in between. This TCR was sampled from a female donor in good health and CMV-seronegative. This sequence joins TRBV28 and TRBJ1-2, with D unresolved. Sequenced input: PBMCs. CDR3 in DNA: TGTGCCAGCAGTTTTTTGGTCATGAGCTATGGCTACACCTTC. It encodes CASSFLVMSYGYTF.